The 28 T cell receptor beta chains reported below all come from one sample, sequenced in a study of Tregs in tolerant kidney transplant recipients. Recipients received nonmyeloablative bone marrow transplants from related graft donors, with transient mixed chimerism. Profiled with immunoSEQ multiplex PCR; TCRdb holds only in-frame clones, not every one. Its table lists about 15,000 clones. Sequenced material: CD4+ T cells from blood (PBMCs), taken 12 months after the transplant. These receptors were obtained from a human patient who received a combined kidney and bone marrow transplant. Some T cells may possibly be graft donor cells.

About this clone: The read stops 3 residues short of the end of the CDR3; the missing end is completed from the germline J gene. The chain combines TRBV5-1 with TRBJ2-7, with TRBD1 matching 8 bases. Germline assignment: CDR1 SGHRS and CDR2 YFSETQ. The V and J ends lost 4 bases and 3 bases, in that order; junction bases with no gene match: 6. The CDR3 sequence is 14 residues long. The sequenced CDR3 bases are TGCGCCAGCAGCGTTTTAACAGGGGGCTACGAG. Translating it yields CASSVLTGGYE. The complete CDR3 protein is CASSVLTGGYEQYF.

For this clone: The read halts 3 residues ahead of the CDR3 end, with the missing end drawn from the germline J gene. The chain recombines TRBV6-2 or TRBV6-3 with TRBJ2-2; D possibly corresponds to TRBD1 (6 bases). Trimming took off 8 bases at V and 3 bases at J, with 19 bases between the two ends. The CDR3 sequence is 16 residues long. Germline V gene lookup returns CDR1 MNHEY and CDR2 SVGEGT. CDR3 DNA (partial): TGTGCCAGCGTAGGGGGACATTTTGGGGACACCGGGGAG. Protein product: CASVGGHFGDTGE. The whole CDR3 reads CASVGGHFGDTGELFF.

The DNA read from the CDR3 is TGTGCCAGCAGCTTCGCAGCAGGGAATAATGAAAAA. Its translation: CASSFAAGNNEK. The whole CDR3 reads CASSFAAGNNEKLFF. The V call is TRBV7-9, the J call TRBJ1-4, with TRBD1 as a possible D gene (5 bases). The read ends 3 residues before the CDR3 terminus; that terminus is restored from the germline J gene. V lost 3 bases and J lost 4, with 12 bases in between. The length of the CDR3 is 15 residues. Germline CDR1 and CDR2: SEHNR and FQNEAQ (reference sequence). The full variable domain, with the rest looked up from reference TRBV7-9 and TRBJ1-4, is DTGVSQNPRHKITKRGQNVTFRCDPISEHNRLYWYRQTLGQGPEFLTYFQNEAQLEKSRLLSDRFSAERPKGSFSTLEIQRTEQGDSAMYLCASSFAAGNNEKLFFGSGTQLSVL.

Worth noting for this clone: The read terminates 3 residues before the CDR3 end, so the remaining end is supplied by the germline J gene. The V call is TRBV5-1, the J call TRBJ2-7; TRBD2 aligns across 14 bases. The germline V gene has CDR1 SGHRS and CDR2 YFSETQ. V shed 4 bases and J 6 bases; nucleotides not matched to a gene: 3. CDR3 length: 14 amino acids. The CDR3 bases that were read are TGCGCCAGCAGCCCCGGGACTAGCGGGAGCGAG. Its translation: CASSPGTSGSE. The entire CDR3 sequence reads CASSPGTSGSEQYF.

As regards this clone: The read falls 3 residues short of the CDR3 end, and the missing part is taken from the germline J gene. The chain is built from TRBV5-1 and TRBJ2-1; 7 positions agree with TRBD1. The CDR3 consists of 15 residues. The ends lost 2 bases at V and 4 bases at J; junction bases unmatched: 6. Germline V gene lookup returns CDR1 SGHRS and CDR2 YFSETQ. The CDR3 loop is CASSFSGGSYNEQFF. The CDR3 bases that were read are TGCGCCAGCAGCTTTTCAGGGGGATCGTACAATGAG.

This clone shows up as medium-sized by frequency. CDR3: CAWAAGRGNTDTQYF. The DNA read from the CDR3 is TGTGCCTGGGCCGCGGGGAGGGGCAACACAGATACG. This chain connects TRBV30 to TRBJ2-3, with 7 bases identical to TRBD2. The missing CDR3 end, 3 residues past where the read stops, is filled in from the germline J gene. Germline CDR1 and CDR2: GTSNPN and SVGIG (reference sequence). This CDR3 has 15 amino acids. The ends lost 5 bases at V and 2 bases at J; junction bases unmatched: 10.

The CDR3 reads CASSLFWGLGGLQPQHF. The CDR3 DNA, read in part, is TGTGCCAGCAGTTTGTTTTGGGGGCTAGGGGGCCTTCAGCCC. This chain links TRBV12-3 or TRBV12-4 with TRBJ1-5, with TRBD1 matching over 7 bases. The read falls 3 residues short of the CDR3 end, and the missing part is taken from the germline J gene. This CDR3 has 17 amino acids. With 3 bases clipped from V and 6 bases from J, the junction kept 14 bases outside the gene matches.

CDR3 in amino acids: CSASPGPGGDTQYF. The sequenced CDR3 bases are TGCAGTGCTAGTCCCGGCCCGGGTGGAGATACG. The chain links TRBV20-1 to TRBJ2-3, with D unresolved. With the read ending 3 residues before the CDR3 end, the germline J gene is used to fill in that end. V shed 3 bases and J shed 5 bases, with 15 bases lying between them. Germline-derived CDR1 and CDR2 are DFQATT and SNEGSKA (reference sequence). The CDR3 is 14 residues long.

Of note for this clone: The read comes to an end 3 residues before the CDR3 does, leaving the germline J gene to fill in the end. The chain carries TRBV2 and TRBJ2-6, with TRBD1 as a possible D gene (6 bases). The ends were cut back, 6 bases at V and 4 bases at J, with 13 bases in the middle. This CDR3 is built from 15 residues. Germline V gene lookup returns CDR1 SNHLY and CDR2 FYNNEI. CDR3 in amino acids: CASRADRYGANVLTF. CDR3 DNA (partial): TGTGCCAGCAGGGCCGACAGGTACGGGGCCAACGTC. The full variable domain, completed using reference TRBV2 and TRBJ2-6, is EPEVTQTPSHQVTQMGQEVILRCVPISNHLYFYWYRQILGQKVEFLVSFYNNEISEKSEIFDDQFSVERPDGSNFTLKIRSTKLEDSAMYFCASRADRYGANVLTFGAGSRLTVL.

This clone is large (0.1 to 1%) by frequency. The missing CDR3 end, 3 residues past where the read stops, is filled in from the germline J gene. This sequence joins TRBV6-2 or TRBV6-3 and TRBJ2-7; 10 nucleotides match TRBD2. Germline assignment: CDR1 MNHEY and CDR2 SVGEGT. The ends lost 6 bases at V and 2 bases at J; junction bases unmatched: 4. The CDR3 is 14 amino acids. The CDR3 region is CASSPLAGTYEQYF. The DNA read from the CDR3 is TGTGCCAGCAGCCCACTAGCGGGAACCTACGAG.

Worth noting for this clone: The CDR3 is cut off 3 residues early in the read; its end comes from the germline J gene. The rearrangement uses TRBV9 and TRBJ2-1, with TRBD2 identical over 10 bases. The germline CDR1 and CDR2 sequences are SGDLS and YYNGEE. The junction had 6 bases not matched to a gene; V was cut back by 3 bases and J by 6 bases. The CDR3 totals 15 residues. This CDR3 is CASSGGLAGVNEQFF. CDR3 DNA, as far as it was read: TGTGCCAGCAGCGGGGGGCTAGCGGGAGTCAATGAG.

The DNA read from the CDR3 is TGCAGTGCCGGGACAGGGGGTTTGGGCACAGATACG. Translating it yields CSAGTGGLGTDT. The complete CDR3 reads CSAGTGGLGTDTQYF. The chain uses TRBV20-1 and TRBJ2-3, with 11 bases lining up with TRBD1. The sequence runs out 3 residues before the end of the CDR3; the remainder is reconstructed from the germline J gene. V lost 6 bases, J lost 1 base, and 6 bases stayed unmatched. CDR3 length: 15 amino acids. Germline V gives CDR1 DFQATT, CDR2 SNEGSKA (reference sequence).

To note about this clone: The read ends 3 residues shy of where the CDR3 ends; the end is completed using the germline J gene. This rearrangement joins TRBV6-1 to TRBJ2-2, with 12 bases that match TRBD2. The trim removed 3 bases at V and 5 bases at J, leaving 1 base unmatched. Germline CDR1 is MNHNS and CDR2 is SASEGT. The CDR3 loop spans 15 amino acids. The CDR3 is CASSETSGRTGELFF. CDR3 bases read: TGTGCCAGCAGTGAGACTAGCGGGAGAACCGGGGAG.

Note on this clone: The CDR3 extends 3 residues past the end of the read, so its final part is completed from the germline J gene. This chain uses TRBV23-1 with TRBJ1-6; D possibly corresponds to TRBD1 (6 bases). TRBV23-1 is noted as an ORF with a role that remains uncertain. V lost 3 bases to trimming and J lost 4 bases, with 16 bases between them. This CDR3 is built from 17 residues. Incomplete CDR3 DNA: TGCGCCAGCAGTCACGGACAGCATTCCTTATATAATTCACCC. Its translation is CASSHGQHSLYNSP. The full CDR3 protein is CASSHGQHSLYNSPLHF.

The sequenced CDR3 bases are TGTGCCAGCAGCCACCGGGACAGCGCTAAAGAGACC. Amino acids: CASSHRDSAKET. The whole CDR3 is CASSHRDSAKETQYF. V gene TRBV6-2 or TRBV6-3 combines with J gene TRBJ2-5; 7 bases map to TRBD1. The CDR3 is cut off 3 residues early in the read; its end comes from the germline J gene. The CDR3 runs to 15 residues. Germline loops: CDR1 MNHEY, CDR2 SVGEGT. Trimming at V came to 6 bases and at J to 3 bases, leaving 10 bases not matched to a gene.

With respect to this clone: The CDR3 goes on 3 residues after the read ends, and that part is filled in from the germline J gene. The V call is TRBV18, the J call TRBJ2-3, with a tentative D call TRBD1 (6 bases). The germline V gene encodes CDR1 KGHSH and CDR2 LQKENI. This CDR3 comprises 18 residues. V lost 2 bases and J lost 1, with 19 bases in between. The chain's CDR3 is CASSPFSLGAVGTDTQYF. Incomplete CDR3 DNA: TGTGCCAGCTCACCATTCTCTCTGGGGGCGGTGGGCACAGATACG.

For this clone: The CDR3 end lies 3 residues beyond the end of the read and is filled in from the germline J gene. The chain has TRBV5-1 and TRBJ2-1; the match to TRBD2 covers 10 bases. This CDR3 is built from 15 residues. Germline V gives CDR1 SGHRS, CDR2 YFSETQ. V gave up 0 bases and J gave up 9 bases; unmatched junction bases: 6. CDR3 amino acids: CASSLDVAGGVEQFF. CDR3 DNA, as far as it was read: TGCGCCAGCAGCTTGGACGTAGCGGGAGGTGTTGAG.

Points on this clone: The CDR3 end lies 3 residues beyond the end of the read and is filled in from the germline J gene. The J gene is TRBJ2-5, the V gene TRBV7-2; TRBD2 might be the D (5 bases). CDR1 and CDR2 from the germline V gene are SGHTA and FQGNSA. V lost 8 bases and J lost 4, with 14 bases in between. This CDR3 region has 13 residues. Incomplete CDR3 DNA: TGTGCCAGCGGAAACCTGGCGGGAGAGACC. As protein: CASGNLAGET. The entire CDR3 is CASGNLAGETQYF.

Comment on this clone: The read is 3 residues too short to cover the CDR3 end, so that end is filled in from the germline J gene. The rearrangement links TRBV5-5 to TRBJ1-5; no reliable D call. The length of the CDR3 is 15 residues. Between the trimmed V and J ends, which lost 0 bases and 3 bases, there was a span of 10 bases. Germline assignment: CDR1 SGHKS and CDR2 YYEKEE (reference sequence). Here the CDR3 reads CASSLAGVNNQPQHF. The DNA read from the CDR3 is TGTGCCAGCAGCTTGGCCGGGGTCAACAATCAGCCC. Filled out from reference TRBV5-5 and TRBJ1-5, the complete variable domain reads DAGVTQSPTHLIKTRGQQVTLRCSPISGHKSVSWYQQVLGQGPQFIFQYYEKEERGRGNFPDRFSARQFPNYSSELNVNALLLGDSALYLCASSLAGVNNQPQHFGDGTRLSIL.

Comments on this clone: The CDR3 is cut off 3 residues early in the read; its end comes from the germline J gene. The V gene is TRBV2, the J gene TRBJ1-5, with 10 bases aligning to TRBD1. V lost 4 bases to trimming and J lost 3 bases; unmatched junction nucleotides: 9. CDR1 and CDR2 (germline): SNHLY, FYNNEI. This CDR3 region has 17 residues. CDR3 residues: CASSAMTGGSTNQPQHF. Incomplete CDR3 DNA: TGTGCCAGCAGTGCGATGACAGGGGGCTCTACCAATCAGCCC.

CDR3 region: CASSLSSHTGELFF. CDR3 DNA, as far as it was read: TGTGCCAGCAGCTTATCTTCTCACACCGGGGAG. The chain recombines TRBV11-2 with TRBJ2-2, with D hard to call. Read sequence stops 3 residues before the CDR3 end, and the germline J gene provides the missing end. Between the trimmed V and J ends, which lost 2 bases and 3 bases, there was a span of 7 bases. The germline V gene has CDR1 SGHAT and CDR2 FQNNGV. There are 14 residues in the CDR3.

As concerns this clone: The read terminates 3 residues ahead of where the CDR3 ends, so the germline J gene completes it. The chain is built from TRBV20-1 and TRBJ2-1, with D possibly being TRBD2 (6 bases). Germline CDR1 DFQATT, CDR2 SNEGSKA (reference sequence). The CDR3 runs to 13 residues. Between the trimmed V and J ends, which lost 6 bases and 4 bases, there was a span of 13 bases. The covered CDR3 bases are TGCAGTGCCCAAGCGGGCCAATACAATGAG. This translates into CSAQAGQYNE. The complete CDR3 reads CSAQAGQYNEQFF.

Of note for this clone: The read halts 3 residues ahead of the CDR3 end, with the missing end drawn from the germline J gene. The gene calls are TRBV18 and TRBJ2-3, with D tentatively TRBD2 (5 bases). CDR3 length: 14 residues. Trimming took off 2 bases at V and 1 base at J, with 7 bases between the two ends. Germline CDR1 is KGHSH and CDR2 is LQKENI. The CDR3 region is CASSPNGGTDTQYF. CDR3 DNA, as far as it was read: TGTGCCAGCTCACCAAACGGGGGCACAGATACG. The full variable domain, rest sourced from reference TRBV18 and TRBJ2-3, is NAGVMQNPRHLVRRRGQEARLRCSPMKGHSHVYWYRQLPEEGLKFMVYLQKENIIDESGMPKERFSAEFPKEGPSILRIQQVVRGDSAAYFCASSPNGGTDTQYFGPGTRLTVL.

CDR3 bases read: TGTGCCAGCAGGGGACAGATGAACACTGAA. This gives the protein CASRGQMNTE. The complete CDR3 protein is CASRGQMNTEAFF. The chain links TRBV2 to TRBJ1-1, with 7 bases fitting TRBD1. Sequencing ends 3 residues short of the CDR3 end; the germline J gene provides the rest. This CDR3 has 13 residues. With V trimmed by 6 bases and J by 0 bases, 1 base remained unmatched. The germline CDR1 and CDR2 sequences are SNHLY and FYNNEI.

Remarks on this clone: Read sequence stops 3 residues before the CDR3 end, and the germline J gene provides the missing end. The rearrangement links TRBV6-2 or TRBV6-3 to TRBJ2-3; D remains unclear. V lost 5 bases and J 0 bases, leaving 6 bases between the germline ends. CDR1 and CDR2 from the germline V gene are MNHEY and SVGEGT. This CDR3 region has 13 residues. The CDR3 bases that were read are TGTGCCAGCAGTGGGCAAAGCACAGATACG. Protein: CASSGQSTDT. The complete CDR3 reads CASSGQSTDTQYF.

The part of the CDR3 DNA that was read is TGCAGTGCCCCGGGACAGGGTTCGGGTTCACCC. Protein: CSAPGQGSGSP. The CDR3 as a whole reads CSAPGQGSGSPLHF. The V call is TRBV20-1, the J call TRBJ1-6, with 9 bases that match TRBD1. The sequence runs out 3 residues before the end of the CDR3; the remainder is reconstructed from the germline J gene. Trimming removed 6 bases from V and 9 bases from J; junction bases left unmatched: 9. Germline lookup yields CDR1 DFQATT and CDR2 SNEGSKA (reference sequence). This CDR3 contains 14 residues.

On this clone: The read stops 3 residues short of the end of the CDR3; the missing end is completed from the germline J gene. The genes are TRBV5-6 and TRBJ2-3; maybe TRBD1 (7 bases). V was shortened by 4 bases and J by 0 bases, with 12 bases between the two germline ends. The CDR3 is 15 amino acids. Germline V gene lookup returns CDR1 SGHDT and CDR2 YYEEEE. The CDR3 protein is CASSGGTASTDTQYF. CDR3 bases read: TGTGCCAGCAGCGGAGGGACAGCTAGCACAGATACG.

The DNA read from the CDR3 is TGTGCCAGCAGCCTGGCCGGCCGGGACACC. It codes for CASSLAGRDT. The whole CDR3 reads CASSLAGRDTIYF. This chain joins TRBV7-8 and TRBJ1-3, with D uncertain. The read terminates 3 residues ahead of where the CDR3 ends, so the germline J gene completes it. The CDR3 length is 13 residues. In germline, CDR1 is SGHVS, CDR2 FQNEAQ. Trimming stripped 5 bases from V and 8 bases from J, with 13 bases between. Based on the CDR3 plus reference TRBV7-8 and TRBJ1-3, the full variable domain is GAGVSQSPRYKVAKRGQDVALRCDPISGHVSLFWYQQALGQGPEFLTYFQNEAQLDKSGLPSDRFFAERPEGSVSTLKIQRTQQEDSAVYLCASSLAGRDTIYFGEGSWLTVV.